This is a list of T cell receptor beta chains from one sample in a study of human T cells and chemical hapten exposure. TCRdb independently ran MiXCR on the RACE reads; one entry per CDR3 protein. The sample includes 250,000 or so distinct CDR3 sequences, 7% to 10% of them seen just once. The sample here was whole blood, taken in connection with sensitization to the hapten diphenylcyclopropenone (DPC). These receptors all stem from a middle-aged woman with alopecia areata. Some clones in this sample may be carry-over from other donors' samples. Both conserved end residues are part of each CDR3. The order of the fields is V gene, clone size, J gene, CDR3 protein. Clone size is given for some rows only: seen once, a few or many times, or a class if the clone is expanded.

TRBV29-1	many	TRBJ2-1	CSVEAPGGIYNEQFF
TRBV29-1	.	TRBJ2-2	CSVVDSGELFF
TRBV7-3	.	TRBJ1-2	CASSLTLQGDGYTF
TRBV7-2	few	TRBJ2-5	CASSPDSGRAEETQYF
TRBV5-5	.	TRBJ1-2	CASSLAPGANYGYTF
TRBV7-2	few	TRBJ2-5	CASSLISGYQETQYF
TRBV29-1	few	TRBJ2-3	CSVVRVGTDTQYF
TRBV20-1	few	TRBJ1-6	CSARDGRFSSYNSPLHF
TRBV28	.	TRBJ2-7	CASSLMRTSGRVEQYF
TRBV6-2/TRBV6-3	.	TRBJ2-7	CASRPPGARVEQYF
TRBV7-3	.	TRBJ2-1	CASSLEGFGEQFF
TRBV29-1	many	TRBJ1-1	CSANRDPKTEAFF
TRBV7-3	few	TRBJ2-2	CASSPRAGTGELFF
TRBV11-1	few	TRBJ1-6	CASSLVSDSPLHF
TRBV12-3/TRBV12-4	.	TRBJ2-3	CASSLGAGGPRQYF
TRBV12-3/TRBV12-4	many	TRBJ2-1	CASRPGQSHNEQFF
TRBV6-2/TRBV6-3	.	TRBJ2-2	CASSYLLGDRGSGELFF
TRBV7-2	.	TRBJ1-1	CASSFQQMNTEAFF
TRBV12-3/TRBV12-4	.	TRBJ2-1	CASSLVLAGPNEQFF
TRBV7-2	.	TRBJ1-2	CASSLVGTGGRGYTF
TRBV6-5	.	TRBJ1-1	CASSSSLGAFF
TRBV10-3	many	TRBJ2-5	CAISESSGETQYF
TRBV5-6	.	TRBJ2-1	CASSLSGGSVQFF
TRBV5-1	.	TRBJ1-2	CASSLGQSVNYGYTF
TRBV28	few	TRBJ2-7	CASSFFGTYEQYF